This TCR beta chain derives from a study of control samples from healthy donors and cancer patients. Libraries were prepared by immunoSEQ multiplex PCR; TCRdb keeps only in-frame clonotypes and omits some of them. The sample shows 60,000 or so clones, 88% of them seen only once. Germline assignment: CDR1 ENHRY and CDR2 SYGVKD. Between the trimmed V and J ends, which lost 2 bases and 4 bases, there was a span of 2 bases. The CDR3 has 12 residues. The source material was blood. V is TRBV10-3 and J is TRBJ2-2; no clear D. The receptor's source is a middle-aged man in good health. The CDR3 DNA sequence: TGTGCCATCAGTGAGGGCACCGGGGAGCTGTTTTTT. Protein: CAISEGTGELFF.